The 27 T cell receptor beta chains below all came from one sample that was sequenced in a study of metastatic and nonmetastatic thyroid tumors. Using MiXCR, TCRdb reanalyzed the PCR reads. Here the sample spans 6,000 or so clones, 15% to 20% being singletons. Thyroid surgery took place with no prior treatment in any patient. Source material: tumor tissue. These receptors were obtained from a male donor with papillary thyroid cancer or a benign thyroid nodule (not recorded which). Some clones in this sample may be carry-over from other donors' samples.

This clone was counted ten times or more. Other DNA variants within this sample encode the same CDR3. The chain has TRBV20-1 and TRBJ1-1; 7 bases match TRBD1. This CDR3 spans 14 amino acids. The junction had 8 bases not matched to a gene; V was cut back by 4 bases and J by 3 bases. Germline V CDR1 and CDR2: DFQATT, SNEGSKA (reference sequence). This CDR3 is CSANQQGTYTEAFF. The CDR3 DNA sequence: TGCAGTGCTAACCAACAGGGGACCTACACTGAAGCTTTCTTT.

This clone was counted many times. The chain uses TRBV25-1 and TRBJ1-2, with unresolved D. The V gene's germline CDR1 is MGHDK and CDR2 SYGVNS. V gave up 1 base and J gave up 8 bases, with 11 bases separating them. The CDR3 sequence is 13 residues long. The CDR3: CASSEFEVRGYTF. The CDR3 coding sequence is TGTGCCAGCAGTGAATTTGAGGTTAGGGGCTACACCTTC.

This clone is classed as medium-sized (0.01 to 0.1%). The V and J genes are TRBV6-1 and TRBJ1-1; D is ambiguous. Germline CDR1 is MNHNS and CDR2 is SASEGT. The CDR3 consists of 16 residues. With 10 bases removed from V and 0 bases from J, the gap between germline ends came to 21 bases. In DNA form, the CDR3 reads TGTGCCACCGACTCCCGGAACCCGCCTATGAACACTGAAGCTTTCTTT. Its protein is CATDSRNPPMNTEAFF.

This clone is labeled medium-sized. The rearrangement links TRBV28 to TRBJ2-3; 7 nucleotides line up with TRBD2. With V trimmed by 2 bases and J by 4 bases, 6 bases remained unmatched. The CDR3 loop spans 15 amino acids. Germline V gene data show CDR1 as MDHEN and CDR2 as SYDVKM. The chain's CDR3 is CASSLGRELADTQYF. CDR3 DNA sequence: TGTGCCAGCAGTTTAGGGCGGGAGCTAGCAGATACGCAGTATTTT.

This clone was seen at least ten times. A much larger clone lies a single base off, so this may be a read error. This chain links TRBV28 with TRBJ2-7; D not resolved. This CDR3 region has 16 residues. Germline V gives CDR1 MDHEN, CDR2 SYDVKM. V lost 6 bases and J lost 2, with 20 bases in between. CDR3 coding DNA: TGTGCCAGCAGCTTAAGGTCCGATTTCGGCGCCTACGAGCAGTACTTC. This translates into CASSLRSDFGAYEQYF.

Sample share makes this clone medium-sized. The chain recombines TRBV5-1 with TRBJ1-6; 7 bases match TRBD1. V was clipped by 1 base and J by 4 bases; unmatched bases: 5. The CDR3 length is 16 residues. Germline V CDR1 and CDR2: SGHRS, YFSETQ. CDR3: CASSLSGRGYNSPLHF. In DNA form, the CDR3 reads TGCGCCAGCAGCTTGTCGGGCAGGGGGTATAATTCACCCCTCCACTTT. The full variable domain, its missing parts supplied by reference TRBV5-1 and TRBJ1-6, is KAGVTQTPRYLIKTRGQQVTLSCSPISGHRSVSWYQQTPGQGLQFLFEYFSETQRNKGNFPGRFSGRQFSNSRSEMNVSTLELGDSALYLCASSLSGRGYNSPLHFGNGTRLTVT.

This clone was found many times. V is TRBV15 and J is TRBJ2-7, with TRBD1 matching over 9 bases. The V and J ends lost 4 bases and 3 bases, in that order; junction bases with no gene match: 10. Germline V gives CDR1 LNHNV, CDR2 YYDKDF (reference sequence). CDR3 length equals 16 residues. The CDR3 DNA reads as TGTGCCACCAGCAACCTTACAGGGGGCCCTAGCTACGAGCAGTACTTC. Translated, it gives CATSNLTGGPSYEQYF.

At least ten counts were recorded for this clone. The genes are TRBV5-6 and TRBJ1-2, with D unclear. V gave up 0 bases and J gave up 4 bases, with 13 bases separating them. Germline V gene lookup returns CDR1 SGHDT and CDR2 YYEEEE. The CDR3 consists of 15 residues. This chain's CDR3 is CASSLVAGNPYGYTF. The CDR3 nucleotides read TGTGCCAGCAGCTTGGTGGCGGGGAATCCCTATGGCTACACCTTC.

The chain uses TRBV6-1 and TRBJ2-2; unclear D gene. The CDR3 has 15 residues. Germline V gives CDR1 MNHNS, CDR2 SASEGT. Trimming left V 0 bases short and J 1 base short, with 6 bases between. The CDR3 coding sequence is TGTGCCAGCAGTGAAGCAAAGGGGAACACCGGGGAGCTGTTTTTT. It is translated as CASSEAKGNTGELFF.

The chain links TRBV4-2 to TRBJ2-2, with 7 bases fitting TRBD1. The V gene's germline CDR1 is LGHNA and CDR2 YNFKEQ. Trimming at V came to 5 bases and at J to 2 bases, leaving 5 bases not matched to a gene. This CDR3 has 15 amino acids. CDR3: CASSEGTANTGELFF. In DNA, the CDR3 is TGTGCCAGCAGCGAAGGGACAGCTAACACCGGGGAGCTGTTTTTT.

Many counts were recorded for this clone. J is TRBJ2-3 and V is TRBV5-1, with TRBD2 matching 12 bases. CDR1 SGHRS and CDR2 YFSETQ come from the germline V gene. The CDR3 has 16 residues. The V gene end was trimmed by 4 bases and the J gene end by 1 base; junction bases not matched to a gene: 4. This chain's CDR3 is CASSPRTSGGTDTQYF. The CDR3 DNA sequence: TGCGCCAGCAGCCCCCGGACTAGCGGGGGCACAGATACGCAGTATTTT.

The V and J genes are TRBV9 and TRBJ1-2; D is possibly TRBD1 (6 bases). Trimming left V 0 bases short and J 3 bases short, with 15 bases between. The CDR3 runs to 16 residues. The germline V gene has CDR1 SGDLS and CDR2 YYNGEE. The CDR3 protein is CASSVGQDRGYYGYTF. In DNA form, the CDR3 reads TGTGCCAGCAGCGTAGGTCAGGACAGAGGCTACTATGGCTACACCTTC.

This clone was seen repeatedly, ten times or more. This clone may be a read error of a much larger clone one base away. The rearrangement uses TRBV7-3 and TRBJ2-1, with 7 positions matching TRBD2. The J segment lost 8 bases and the V segment lost 5 bases, leaving 6 bases of the junction unmatched. Germline V gene sequence: CDR1 SGHTA, CDR2 FQGTGA. This CDR3 has 13 residues. CDR3 in amino acids: CASSPLGGDEQFF. The CDR3 DNA sequence: TGTGCCAGCAGCCCACTGGGGGGGGATGAGCAGTTCTTC.

V usage is TRBV6-1 and J usage is TRBJ1-6, with D perhaps matching TRBD1 (5 bases). Looked up from germline, CDR1 is MNHNS and CDR2 is SASEGT. This CDR3 is built from 14 residues. Trimming took off 4 bases at V and 6 bases at J, with 10 bases between the two ends. CDR3 bases: TGTGCCAGCAGTGCCGGGGGTTTTAATTCACCCCTCCACTTT. Its translation: CASSAGGFNSPLHF.

This clone counts as medium-sized (0.01 to 0.1%). V gene TRBV24-1 combines with J gene TRBJ1-2; D uncertain. Per the germline V gene, CDR1 is KGHDR and CDR2 is SFDVKD. The V end was cut by 1 base, the J end by 7 bases, with 3 bases between. CDR3 length: 11 amino acids. CDR3 nucleotides: TGTGCCACCAGTGATTTTGGTGGCTACACCTTC. As protein: CATSDFGGYTF.

This clone came up a few times. The germline gene is not matched at one end of the junction; a read error may be the cause. The gene calls are TRBV7-3 and TRBJ2-5; the match to TRBD1 covers 7 bases. The germline CDR1 and CDR2 sequences are SGHTA and FQGTGA. The CDR3 has 8 amino acids. CDR3: CASSATGF. In DNA, the CDR3 is TGTGCCAGCAGCGCGACAGGGTTC.

J is TRBJ2-5 and V is TRBV29-1; 8 nucleotides align to TRBD1. Germline V gene sequence: CDR1 SQVTM, CDR2 ANQGSEA. V shed 7 bases and J 5 bases; nucleotides not matched to a gene: 6. The CDR3 contains 12 residues. The CDR3: CSGTGSSETQYF. The CDR3, as DNA: TGCAGCGGGACAGGGTCCTCGGAGACCCAGTACTTC.

The table lists this clone with many counts. The J gene is TRBJ1-5, the V gene TRBV15; TRBD1 matches at 9 bases. There are 15 residues in the CDR3. V shed 3 bases and J 7 bases; nucleotides not matched to a gene: 7. Germline assignment: CDR1 LNHNV and CDR2 YYDKDF (reference sequence). The CDR3 nucleotides are TGTGCCACCAGCAGCTTTGACAGGGGGGAACAGCCCCAGCATTTT. The encoded protein is CATSSFDRGEQPQHF.

This clone was seen more than once but under ten times. This rearrangement joins TRBV6-1 to TRBJ2-3, with 11 bases identical to TRBD2. The CDR3 has 16 amino acids. V lost 2 bases and J lost 5; bases outside the gene matches: 6. In germline, CDR1 is MNHNS, CDR2 SASEGT. CDR3 sequence reads: CASSEWLAGGKDTQYF. The CDR3 region has the DNA TGTGCCAGCAGTGAATGGCTAGCGGGGGGTAAAGATACGCAGTATTTT.

This clone was counted only a few times. The chain carries TRBV6-1 and TRBJ1-1; TRBD1 is a possible D gene (5 bases). The CDR3 spans 14 residues. CDR1 MNHNS and CDR2 SASEGT come from the germline V gene. The CDR3 loop is CEGSDRDVRTEAFF. The CDR3 DNA reads TGTGAAGGCAGTGACCGGGACGTTCGCACTGAAGCTTTCTTT.

There are many counts of this clone. The chain uses TRBV5-6 and TRBJ2-7; perhaps TRBD2 as D (5 bases). The V and J ends lost 1 base and 4 bases respectively, with 12 bases between them. The V gene's germline CDR1 is SGHDT and CDR2 YYEEEE. The CDR3 is made up of 14 amino acids. The CDR3 reads CASSLLGVPYEQYF. CDR3 sequence (DNA): TGTGCCAGCAGCTTGCTCGGGGTTCCGTACGAGCAGTACTTC. Based on the CDR3 plus reference TRBV5-6 and TRBJ2-7, the full variable domain is DAGVTQSPTHLIKTRGQQVTLRCSPKSGHDTVSWYQQALGQGPQFIFQYYEEEERQRGNFPDRFSGHQFPNYSSELNVNALLLGDSALYLCASSLLGVPYEQYFGPGTRLTVT.

This rearrangement joins TRBV20-1 to TRBJ2-7, with 9 bases aligning to TRBD1. The CDR3 extends over 13 amino acids. The J segment lost 5 bases and the V segment lost 1 base, leaving 3 bases of the junction unmatched. Germline lookup yields CDR1 DFQATT and CDR2 SNEGSKA (reference sequence). Here the CDR3 DNA reads TGCAGTGCTAGAGGACAGGGGGACCACGAGCAGTACTTC. Amino acid sequence: CSARGQGDHEQYF.

By share of the sample, this clone is medium-sized. This chain uses TRBV19 with TRBJ2-2; D possibly corresponds to TRBD2 (6 bases). Looked up from germline, CDR1 is LNHDA and CDR2 is SQIVND (reference sequence). The length of the CDR3 is 17 residues. Trimming left V 3 bases short and J 4 bases short, with 18 bases between. The CDR3 protein is CASSMAGFFGSTGELFF. Here the CDR3 DNA reads TGTGCCAGTAGTATGGCCGGCTTTTTCGGGAGCACCGGGGAGCTGTTTTTT.

This clone was observed a few times. The J gene is TRBJ2-7, the V gene TRBV10-3; D possibly corresponds to TRBD1 (6 bases). Germline CDR1 is ENHRY and CDR2 is SYGVKD. V lost 5 bases, J lost 7 bases, and 15 bases lay in between. The CDR3 runs to 13 residues. CDR3 residues: CAISTGTLPEQYF. CDR3 DNA: TGTGCCATCAGTACCGGGACACTCCCGGAGCAGTACTTC.

This clone was counted once. V and J are TRBV6-2 or TRBV6-3 and TRBJ2-1, with 7 bases that match TRBD2. With V trimmed by 4 bases and J by 7 bases, 16 bases remained unmatched. The CDR3 loop spans 17 amino acids. The V gene's germline CDR1 is MNHEY and CDR2 SVGEGT. CDR3 amino acids: CASSSPGGRAVWNEQFF. CDR3 DNA: TGTGCCAGCAGTTCCCCTGGGGGGAGGGCCGTTTGGAATGAGCAGTTCTTC.

This clone was seen repeatedly, ten times or more. The chain combines TRBV9 with TRBJ2-1; TRBD2 matches 13 bases. The CDR3 covers 15 residues. The J segment lost 4 bases and the V segment lost 6 bases, leaving 4 bases of the junction unmatched. Germline V gene data show CDR1 as SGDLS and CDR2 as YYNGEE. The CDR3 sequence is CASTSGLAGYNEQFF. The CDR3, as DNA: TGTGCCAGCACCTCGGGACTAGCGGGGTACAATGAGCAGTTCTTC.

This clone is medium-sized (0.01 to 0.1%) within its sample. The chain combines TRBV7-9 with TRBJ2-7; a weak D match, TRBD1 (5 bases). Germline loops: CDR1 SEHNR, CDR2 FQNEAQ (reference sequence). CDR3 length: 12 amino acids. V lost 7 bases and J lost 5, with 12 bases in between. The DNA for the CDR3 is TGTGCCAGCACAAAGGGGTTGGACGAGCAGTACTTC. This sequence encodes CASTKGLDEQYF.